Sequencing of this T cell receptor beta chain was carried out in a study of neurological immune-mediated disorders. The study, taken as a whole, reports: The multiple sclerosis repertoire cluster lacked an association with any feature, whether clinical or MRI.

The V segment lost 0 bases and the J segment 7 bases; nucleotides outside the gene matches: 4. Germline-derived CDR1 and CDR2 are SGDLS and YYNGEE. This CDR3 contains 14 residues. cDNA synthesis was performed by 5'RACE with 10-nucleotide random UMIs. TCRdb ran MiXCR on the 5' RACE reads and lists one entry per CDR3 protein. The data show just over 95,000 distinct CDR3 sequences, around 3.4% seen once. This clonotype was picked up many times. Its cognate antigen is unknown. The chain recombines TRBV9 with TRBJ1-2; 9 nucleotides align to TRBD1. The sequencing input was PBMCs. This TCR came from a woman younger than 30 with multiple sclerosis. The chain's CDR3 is CASSVAGQGLGYTF. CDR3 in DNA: TGTGCCAGCAGCGTAGCGGGACAGGGTCTTGGCTACACCTTC.